A single sample is the source of the 32 T cell receptor beta chains below, sequenced in a study of shared T cell receptors in the human thymus. TCRdb's table, derived via immunoSEQ multiplex PCR, lists solely in-frame clones and lacks some. The data hold about 610,000 clones, with around 89% observed a single time. The data were also submitted as part of a second study, on human thymus T cells.

Sequenced sample: thymocytes. The receptor set was obtained from a boy under two years old with a congenital heart defect.

The CDR3 DNA is TGTGCCAGCAGCCCGAGGTCGAACACCGGGGAGCTGTTTTTT. Translating gives CASSPRSNTGELFF. The chain couples TRBV9 to TRBJ2-2, with D uncertain. V shed 4 bases and J shed 0 bases, with 7 bases lying between them. The CDR3 loop spans 14 amino acids. Germline assignment: CDR1 SGDLS and CDR2 YYNGEE.

The V gene is TRBV4-1, the J gene TRBJ2-7, with D possibly matching TRBD2 (6 bases). The CDR3 consists of 17 residues. Trimming removed 4 bases at V and 6 bases at J, with 25 bases between. Germline CDR1 MGHRA, CDR2 YSYEKL. CDR3 region: CASSLRGIQGLRTEQYF. The CDR3 DNA is TGCGCCAGCAGCCTCCGGGGGATCCAGGGTCTAAGAACCGAGCAGTACTTC.

V is TRBV10-2 and J is TRBJ2-7; 8 nucleotides align to TRBD2. After removal of 6 bases from V and 2 bases from J, the junction contained 9 bases not matched to a gene. CDR3 length: 15 amino acids. Germline lookup yields CDR1 WSHSY and CDR2 SAAADI. CDR3 region: CASRGTSGLPYEQYF. For the CDR3, the DNA is TGCGCCAGCAGGGGAACTAGCGGACTTCCCTACGAGCAGTACTTC.

The chain carries TRBV12-5 and TRBJ2-3; D gene unclear. CDR3 size: 13 residues. Germline V lookup: CDR1 LGHNT, CDR2 FRNRAP. V was trimmed by 8 bases and J by 1 base, leaving 10 bases between them. CDR3 bases: TGTGCTAGTTACCGTCAGGGCACAGATACGCAGTATTTT. Its translation is CASYRQGTDTQYF.

This chain joins TRBV7-9 and TRBJ2-2; D gene uncertain. The CDR3 has 16 amino acids. The germline gives CDR1 SEHNR, CDR2 FQNEAQ (reference sequence). V was cut by 4 bases and J by 4 bases, with 16 bases left in between. CDR3 sequence: CASSSAQRATTGELFF. As DNA, the CDR3 is TGTGCCAGCAGCTCCGCGCAGCGAGCGACCACCGGGGAGCTGTTTTTT. Complete variable domain (other parts from reference TRBV7-9 and TRBJ2-2): DTGVSQNPRHKITKRGQNVTFRCDPISEHNRLYWYRQTLGQGPEFLTYFQNEAQLEKSRLLSDRFSAERPKGSFSTLEIQRTEQGDSAMYLCASSSAQRATTGELFFGEGSRLTVL.

The CDR3 protein is CAISGARRGATDTQYF. DNA of the CDR3: TGTGCCATCAGTGGGGCCCGCCGGGGAGCCACCGATACGCAGTATTTT. The chain has TRBV10-3 and TRBJ2-3; weak D call: TRBD2 (5 bases). With 4 bases removed from V and 6 bases from J, the gap between germline ends came to 20 bases. Germline V gene lookup returns CDR1 ENHRY and CDR2 SYGVKD. There are 16 residues in the CDR3.

Comment on this clone: The same CDR3 is also encoded by other DNA sequences in this sample. This chain uses TRBV18 with TRBJ2-7; weak D call: TRBD2 (6 bases). This CDR3 contains 14 residues. Germline V gene data show CDR1 as KGHSH and CDR2 as LQKENI. The germline V and J ends were trimmed by 2 bases and 0 bases, with 8 bases remaining between them. The CDR3 nucleotides are TGTGCCAGCTCACCAAGGAGGGACTCCTACGAGCAGTACTTC. Encoded protein: CASSPRRDSYEQYF.

This chain uses TRBV7-2 with TRBJ2-7; D ambiguous. The CDR3 is 16 residues long. Germline CDR1 reads SGHTA; CDR2 reads FQGNSA. V was trimmed by 5 bases and J by 5 bases, leaving 22 bases between them. The CDR3 DNA follows: TGTGCCAGCAGCATTCTTCCGACCCTGCGGCGCCACGAGCAGTACTTC. This gives the protein CASSILPTLRRHEQYF. Combining the CDR3 with reference TRBV7-2 and TRBJ2-7 gives the whole variable domain GAGVSQSPSNKVTEKGKDVELRCDPISGHTALYWYRQSLGQGLEFLIYFQGNSAPDKSGLPSDRFSAERTGGSVSTLTIQRTQQEDSAVYLCASSILPTLRRHEQYFGPGTRLTVT.

V and J are TRBV27 and TRBJ1-2, with D maybe TRBD1 (5 bases). The V gene's germline CDR1 is MNHEY and CDR2 SMNVEV (reference sequence). The CDR3 spans 14 residues. The V end lost 1 base, the J end lost 4 bases, and 10 bases lay between the germline ends. CDR3 DNA: TGTGCCAGCAGTTTATGGGGCGCCTTCTATGGCTACACCTTC. Protein: CASSLWGAFYGYTF.

This clone was recorded once. A read error may account for a junction end that differs from germline. The rearrangement uses TRBV5-1 and TRBJ2-5; 12 nucleotides agree with TRBD1. CDR3 size: 16 residues. Germline assignment: CDR1 SGHRS and CDR2 YFSETQ. The CDR3 spells CASRLEGTGGGETQYF. CDR3 bases: TGCGCCAGCAGGTTGGAGGGGACAGGGGGCGGCGAGACCCAGTACTTC.

This clone was seen only a few times. V gene TRBV6-5 combines with J gene TRBJ1-3; tentative D call: TRBD1 (5 bases). The germline V gene encodes CDR1 MNHEY and CDR2 SVGAGI. Trimming pared 6 bases from V and 9 bases from J, leaving 18 bases between. CDR3 length: 14 amino acids. The CDR3 region is CASRTTTVRGTIYF. In nucleotides, the CDR3 is TGTGCCAGCAGAACGACGACAGTAAGGGGCACCATATATTTT.

The chain joins TRBV4-2 to TRBJ2-1, with D possibly TRBD2 on 7 matching bases. The CDR3 has 17 amino acids. Per the germline V gene, CDR1 is LGHNA and CDR2 is YNFKEQ. Trimming shortened V by 4 bases and J by 9 bases, and 25 bases separated the two germline ends. This CDR3 is CASSPLPTSTGAGEQFF. The CDR3 DNA reads as TGTGCCAGCAGCCCCCTCCCGACTAGCACGGGGGCTGGTGAGCAGTTCTTC.

This chain links TRBV9 with TRBJ2-1; 13 positions agree with TRBD2. V dropped 8 bases and J dropped 4; count of bases not matched to a gene: 6. The germline V gene encodes CDR1 SGDLS and CDR2 YYNGEE. The length of the CDR3 is 15 residues. The CDR3 region has the DNA TGTGCCAGGGCCCGGGGACTAGCGGGATACAATGAGCAGTTCTTC. It encodes CARARGLAGYNEQFF.

The V call is TRBV7-9, the J call TRBJ2-7, with 7 positions matching TRBD1. With V trimmed by 5 bases and J by 2 bases, 12 bases remained unmatched. The length of the CDR3 is 16 residues. Germline V gene data show CDR1 as SEHNR and CDR2 as FQNEAQ (reference sequence). The CDR3 spells CASSLLHGTATYEQYF. DNA for the CDR3: TGTGCCAGCAGCCTTCTCCACGGGACAGCGACCTACGAGCAGTACTTC. The full variable domain, rest sourced from reference TRBV7-9 and TRBJ2-7, is DTGVSQNPRHKITKRGQNVTFRCDPISEHNRLYWYRQTLGQGPEFLTYFQNEAQLEKSRLLSDRFSAERPKGSFSTLEIQRTEQGDSAMYLCASSLLHGTATYEQYFGPGTRLTVT.

The chain employs TRBV6-5 and TRBJ2-5; 10 bases are a match to TRBD2. V lost 2 bases to trimming and J lost 0 bases; unmatched junction nucleotides: 3. The CDR3 runs to 16 residues. Per the germline V gene, CDR1 is MNHEY and CDR2 is SVGAGI. DNA for the CDR3: TGTGCCAGCAGTTACCGAGCGGGAGGGAACCAAGAGACCCAGTACTTC. Residues: CASSYRAGGNQETQYF.

The V and J genes are TRBV30 and TRBJ1-4, with a possible D match to TRBD1 (6 bases). The CDR3 spans 16 residues. V lost 1 base and J 1 base, leaving 13 bases between the germline ends. Per the germline V gene, CDR1 is GTSNPN and CDR2 is SVGIG (reference sequence). The CDR3 sequence: CAWSDQGRGTNEKLFF. CDR3 sequence (DNA): TGTGCCTGGAGTGATCAGGGGAGGGGAACTAATGAAAAACTGTTTTTT.

The chain employs TRBV7-9 and TRBJ1-4; possible D gene TRBD1, 5 bases. Germline CDR1 reads SEHNR; CDR2 reads FQNEAQ (reference sequence). V lost 5 bases, J lost 3 bases, and 16 bases lay in between. The CDR3 contains 16 residues. Here the CDR3 DNA reads TGTGCCAGCAGCCCGACCGTTACAGGATCTAATGAAAAACTGTTTTTT. Translated, it gives CASSPTVTGSNEKLFF.

CDR3 sequence: CASSHRGQGYEKLFF. CDR3 nucleotides: TGTGCCAGCAGCCACCGGGGACAGGGATATGAAAAACTGTTTTTT. The chain combines TRBV7-9 with TRBJ1-4; 9 bases agree with TRBD1. Germline V lookup: CDR1 SEHNR, CDR2 FQNEAQ (reference sequence). This CDR3 is built from 15 residues. J gave up 6 bases and V 5 bases, and 7 bases lay outside the gene matches.

This clone has a single count. CDR3 sequence: CAINRERGTDTQYF. CDR3 DNA: TGTGCCATCAACCGGGAGAGAGGCACAGATACGCAGTATTTT. The V call is TRBV10-3, the J call TRBJ2-3; tentative D call: TRBD2 (6 bases). CDR3 size: 14 residues. CDR1 and CDR2 (germline): ENHRY, SYGVKD. Trimming stripped 7 bases from V and 1 base from J, with 12 bases between.

The gene calls are TRBV28 and TRBJ1-1, with 8 nucleotides matching TRBD1. V trimming: 2 bases; J trimming: 3 bases; junction bases outside the gene matches: 11. Germline V gene sequence: CDR1 MDHEN, CDR2 SYDVKM. CDR3 length: 17 residues. CDR3 sequence: CASSLQPRTGMYTEAFF. The CDR3 nucleotides read TGTGCCAGCAGTTTACAACCCCGGACAGGGATGTACACTGAAGCTTTCTTT.

V usage is TRBV10-3 and J usage is TRBJ1-2, with 7 nucleotides matching TRBD1. The CDR3 spans 13 residues. With V trimmed by 2 bases and J by 6 bases, 3 bases remained unmatched. Looked up from germline, CDR1 is ENHRY and CDR2 is SYGVKD. The CDR3 region is CAISEGTVDGYTF. The CDR3 nucleotides read TGTGCCATCAGTGAGGGGACAGTCGATGGCTACACCTTC.

The V and J genes are TRBV19 and TRBJ1-5; D remains unclear. The CDR3 runs to 15 residues. Trimming removed 6 bases from V and 9 bases from J, with 21 bases in between. Germline V lookup: CDR1 LNHDA, CDR2 SQIVND (reference sequence). In nucleotides, the CDR3 is TGTGCCAGTAGGCAGGATAGTGGACTTGGAGGGCCCCAGCATTTT. Its translation is CASRQDSGLGGPQHF. Using reference TRBV19 and TRBJ1-5 for the parts outside the CDR3, the full variable domain is DGGITQSPKYLFRKEGQNVTLSCEQNLNHDAMYWYRQDPGQGLRLIYYSQIVNDFQKGDIAEGYSVSREKKESFPLTVTSAQKNPTAFYLCASRQDSGLGGPQHFGDGTRLSIL.

The CDR3 sequence: CARGLAIYNEQFF. DNA of the CDR3: TGCGCCAGGGGACTAGCGATCTACAATGAGCAGTTCTTC. The rearrangement uses TRBV10-1 and TRBJ2-1, with 10 positions matching TRBD2. The V segment lost 9 bases and the J segment 3 bases; nucleotides outside the gene matches: 2. Germline V gene lookup returns CDR1 WNHNN and CDR2 SYGVQD (reference sequence). This CDR3 spans 13 amino acids.

The chain couples TRBV30 to TRBJ1-5, with 7 positions matching TRBD1. The CDR3 loop spans 13 amino acids. The ends lost 5 bases at V and 7 bases at J; junction bases unmatched: 8. Germline lookup yields CDR1 GTSNPN and CDR2 SVGIG (reference sequence). In DNA form, the CDR3 reads TGTGCCTGGGACGACAGGGCTGGGCAGCCCCAGCATTTT. It specifies CAWDDRAGQPQHF.

The chain couples TRBV7-9 to TRBJ1-1; a possible D gene is TRBD1 (5 bases). Germline V gene lookup returns CDR1 SEHNR and CDR2 FQNEAQ (reference sequence). Trimming removed 5 bases at V and 0 bases at J, with 16 bases between. The CDR3 runs to 16 residues. CDR3 nucleotides: TGTGCCAGCAGCCAGCGGGAGACAGACATGAACACTGAAGCTTTCTTT. Protein sequence: CASSQRETDMNTEAFF.

This sequence joins TRBV18 and TRBJ2-7, with 8 bases aligning to TRBD2. With V trimmed by 5 bases and J by 3 bases, 9 bases remained unmatched. The CDR3 is 15 amino acids. Germline V gene sequence: CDR1 KGHSH, CDR2 LQKENI. The CDR3: CASSSPGTRVYEQYF. In DNA, the CDR3 is TGTGCCAGCTCATCCCCCGGGACTAGGGTCTACGAGCAGTACTTC.

The chain combines TRBV29-1 with TRBJ2-1; a weak D match, TRBD2 (6 bases). V dropped 6 bases and J dropped 8 bases, with 20 bases sitting between them. This CDR3 contains 14 residues. CDR1 and CDR2 from the germline V gene are SQVTM and ANQGSEA. CDR3 sequence: CSVRIYPGVDEQFF. The DNA for the CDR3 is TGCAGCGTCCGGATCTACCCGGGGGTCGATGAGCAGTTCTTC.

This chain uses TRBV27 with TRBJ2-2; 9 positions agree with TRBD1. The CDR3 has 18 residues. The V segment lost 2 bases and the J segment 5 bases; nucleotides outside the gene matches: 12. The V gene's germline CDR1 is MNHEY and CDR2 SMNVEV (reference sequence). CDR3 residues: CASSLAIYRGQRTGELFF. Here the CDR3 DNA reads TGTGCCAGCAGTTTAGCGATTTACAGGGGGCAGAGAACCGGGGAGCTGTTTTTT.

V and J are TRBV27 and TRBJ2-3; tentative D call: TRBD2 (5 bases). CDR1 MNHEY and CDR2 SMNVEV come from the germline V gene (reference sequence). The CDR3 has 12 residues. V was pared by 4 bases and J by 5 bases, with 7 bases between. In nucleotides, the CDR3 is TGTGCCAGCAGTTCGGGAAAAGATACGCAGTATTTT. Translated: CASSSGKDTQYF.

The chain employs TRBV5-6 and TRBJ1-2; D might be TRBD1 (5 bases). Germline V gene lookup returns CDR1 SGHDT and CDR2 YYEEEE. There are 15 residues in the CDR3. V was shortened by 0 bases and J by 4 bases, with 13 bases between the two germline ends. Here the CDR3 DNA reads TGTGCCAGCAGCTTGGCCACCCAGGGCCCCTATGGCTACACCTTC. It specifies CASSLATQGPYGYTF. Full variable domain (rest looked up from reference TRBV5-6 and TRBJ1-2): DAGVTQSPTHLIKTRGQQVTLRCSPKSGHDTVSWYQQALGQGPQFIFQYYEEEERQRGNFPDRFSGHQFPNYSSELNVNALLLGDSALYLCASSLATQGPYGYTFGSGTRLTVV.

V gene TRBV29-1 combines with J gene TRBJ1-3, with 7 bases fitting TRBD1. The CDR3 spans 17 residues. The V segment lost 1 base and the J segment 2 bases; nucleotides outside the gene matches: 11. Germline V gene sequence: CDR1 SQVTM, CDR2 ANQGSEA. CDR3 nucleotides: TGCAGCGTTGAAGCGAGGAATGGTCAGGGGGCTGGAAACACCATATATTTT. It is translated as CSVEARNGQGAGNTIYF.

This clone turned up a few times. The chain joins TRBV5-4 to TRBJ2-7, with D possibly matching TRBD2 (6 bases). Trimming removed 2 bases at V and 0 bases at J, with 12 bases between. The CDR3 length is 15 residues. CDR1 and CDR2 (germline): SGHNT, YYREEE (reference sequence). CDR3: CASSFRVGSSYEQYF. The CDR3 nucleotides are TGTGCCAGCAGCTTCAGGGTCGGGAGCTCCTACGAGCAGTACTTC.